This entry features one T cell receptor beta chain sequence. This clonotype appeared a few times. Its antigen remains undetermined. No much larger clone exists at a distance of one base, and base qualities are not known. This sample stems from a study of T-cell memory formation after mild COVID-19 (dated by TCRdb to the early 2020s). Regarding the research as a whole: Most TCR sequence clusters were specific to one of the two donors. T-cell clones expanding and contracting after mild COVID-19 in a couple of donors were tracked by longitudinal TCRalpha and TCRbeta repertoire sequencing. The cohort was made up of two young adult volunteers, one female and one male, who were previously healthy.

Ficoll-Paque density gradient centrifugation was the method used to isolate PBMCs. Sequencing took place on an Illumina NovaSeq 6000. cDNA libraries for TCRalpha and TCRbeta were prepared by 5'RACE using constant-segment primers, with sample barcodes and unique molecular identifiers added. RNA was extracted from every sample with Trizol reagent. Library amplification was performed in two PCR steps, and a second sample barcode and Illumina TruSeq adapters were introduced in the second step. Sequencing of the libraries was done on an Illumina NovaSeq, producing 2 x 150 bp paired-end reads. On the authors' methods: Reads were demultiplexed and collapsed into UMI-guided consensus sequences with migec v1.2.7. Using mixcr v2.1.11, the UMI consensuses were aligned to TRA and TRB V and J templates and assembled into clonotypes. Expanded or contracted clonotypes were those called significant by both edgeR and NoisET, with noise models trained on biological replicates. For edgeR calls, the thresholds were a false discovery rate-adjusted p below 0.01 and a log2 fold-change of 1. PCA with hierarchical clustering of max-normalized trajectories of the 1000 most abundant clonotypes was used as exploratory dynamics analysis. The CD4 or CD8 phenotype of responding clones was assigned using the separately sequenced CD4+ and CD8+ repertoires. In-frame beta chains were kept once TCRdb had trimmed the public reads at Q25 with fastp and called clones with MiXCR. Rows with a matching CDR3 protein are joined into one entry that keeps the most common DNA and genes. For this entry, the V and J calls and clone size follow TCRdb and not the study's own pipeline. This sample is represented by around 340,000 distinct CDR3 sequences; 15% of them were singletons. About 22% of the sample is held by the ten biggest clonotypes.

Compared with germline, V lacks 0 bases and J lacks 9 bases; bases without a gene match: 8. The germline V gene yields SGHRS for CDR1 and YFSETQ for CDR2. Counted from cysteine to phenylalanine, this CDR3 has 15 amino acids. The CDR3 DNA has 45 bases and is translated from base 1. Results and caveats for the whole study, not just this receptor: Only a couple of mild cases were covered in the study, and larger cohorts including severe cases with pre-infection samples were considered necessary. Clones that contracted from day 15 to 85 showed balanced CD4/CD8 phenotypes, whereas a second wave of clones that expanded from day 15 to 37 leaned towards CD4+. Whether the second-wave clones peaking on day 37 were SARS-CoV-2 specific was not confirmed. Contracting CD4+ clones were found mainly in CM and EM memory subsets, while CD8+ clones were enriched in EMRA. Some responding clones were detected in pre-infection memory, which suggested that pre-existing cross-reactive memory T cells had joined the SARS-CoV-2 response.

The chain is made from TRBV5-1 and TRBJ2-3, and TRBD2 matches 9 of the central bases. The clonotype originates from a young man who had mild COVID-19 (a few samples of this study predate the infection). The sample titles of this study are shuffled in the database, so cell type and time point are left out; the donor was told from shared clones. The material sequenced was PBMCs or a T cell subset sorted from them (not recorded which). The DNA is TGCGCCAGCAGCTTGGTTGGGTCTAGCGGGGAAACGCAGTATTTT. This is translated as CASSLVGSSGETQYF.